This is a list of T cell receptor beta chains from one sample in a study of blood T cells in healthy people across ages. From the 5' RACE reads, TCRdb called clonotypes with MiXCR, one entry per CDR3 protein. The sample contains more than 1 million distinct CDR3 sequences, more than 35% of which appear only once. The sequencing input was blood. Every receptor here comes from an older woman in good health. Each CDR3 is given with its conserved first and last residue. A D gene is named only where the DNA matches it firmly. A row's size may be missing; if present it is once, few, many or a size class.

>TRBD1|TRBV6-1|TRBJ2-7|few
TGTGCCAGCAGTGAAGGACAGGGGACCTACGAGCAGTACTTC
CASSEGQGTYEQYF
>-|TRBV10-3|TRBJ2-3|few
TGTGCCATCAGTGAATGGGGGGCCGACACAGATACGCAGTATTTT
CAISEWGADTDTQYF
>-|TRBV11-2|TRBJ2-7|-
TGTGCCAGCGTGGGGATTAGGGCTTACGAGCAGTACTTC
CASVGIRAYEQYF
>-|TRBV2|TRBJ1-2|few
TGTGCCAGCCCGAGTGGGGGGTACTATGGCTACACCTTC
CASPSGGYYGYTF
>-|TRBV2|TRBJ1-5|many
TGTGCCAGCAGTGAAACGGGAAGCAATCAGCCCCAGCATTTT
CASSETGSNQPQHF
>TRBD2|TRBV10-3|TRBJ2-2|-
TGTGCCATCAGTGGGGGGACTAGCGGGTCCGGGGAGCTGTTTTTT
CAISGGTSGSGELFF
>-|TRBV2|TRBJ2-7|-
TGTGCCAGCGCGGTATGGGGGGCGCCCCCAAACAATGAGCAGTACTTC
CASAVWGAPPNNEQYF
>TRBD1|TRBV12-3/TRBV12-4|TRBJ1-2|few
TGTGCCAGCAGTGCTTCGGACAGGCCGGGAGGCTACACCTTC
CASSASDRPGGYTF
>TRBD1|TRBV20-1|TRBJ2-7|few
TGCAGTGCTAGAGTTGGGACAGGGGGCTACGAGCAGTACTTC
CSARVGTGGYEQYF
>-|TRBV3-1|TRBJ2-5|-
TGTGCCAGCAGCCAGACCCCAATGTCTAGGGCCCAGTACTTC
CASSQTPMSRAQYF
>-|TRBV4-2|TRBJ1-3|-
TGTGCCAGCAGCCAGGGCAGCTCTGGAAACACCATATATTTT
CASSQGSSGNTIYF
>TRBD1|TRBV10-2|TRBJ1-1|few
TGCGCCAGCAGTGAGCAGGGACAGTCGACTGAAGCTTTCTTT
CASSEQGQSTEAFF
>-|TRBV5-8|TRBJ2-6|few
TGTGCCAGCAGCTTGGGGTTCGGGGTCAGGGACCCTGGGGCCAACGTCCTGACTTTC
CASSLGFGVRDPGANVLTF
>TRBD1|TRBV6-5|TRBJ1-2|-
TGTGCCAGCAGTTACTCGAGGGACAGGGACCGATACACCTTC
CASSYSRDRDRYTF
>TRBD2|TRBV29-1|TRBJ2-5|-
TGCAGCGTTTCGGTGTCGGCGGGAGTCCAAGAGACCCAGTACTTC
CSVSVSAGVQETQYF
>TRBD1|TRBV5-6|TRBJ2-5|-
TGTGCCAGCAGCTTGCCACAGGGGGTCAGGGAGACCCAGTACTTC
CASSLPQGVRETQYF
>TRBD1|TRBV11-2|TRBJ2-5|-
TGTGCCAGCTCGAACCGCGGGACAGGGTGGTTGGAGACCCAGTACTTC
CASSNRGTGWLETQYF
>-|TRBV11-2|TRBJ2-1|-
TGTGCCAGCAGCTATGGGCGGGGAGTGGGCTCCTACAATGAGCAGTTCTTC
CASSYGRGVGSYNEQFF
>TRBD2|TRBV25-1|TRBJ2-7|-
TGTGCCAGCAGTGAATTGGGGCGGGGGGACGAGCAGTACTTC
CASSELGRGDEQYF
>-|TRBV5-1|TRBJ1-2|-
TGCGCCAGCAGCTTGTCAGGGACGCAAGGCTACACCTTC
CASSLSGTQGYTF
>-|TRBV7-9|TRBJ2-1|-
TGTGCCAGCAGCTTAGCGCGAGGCAGGGACAATGAGCAGTTCTTC
CASSLARGRDNEQFF
>-|TRBV7-8|TRBJ2-7|-
TGTGCCAGCAGCACAGTACGAGCACTTATCTACGAGCAGTACTTC
CASSTVRALIYEQYF
>-|TRBV25-1|TRBJ1-2|-
TGTGCCAGCAGTGAATCTATTAATGGCTACACCTTC
CASSESINGYTF
>TRBD2|TRBV12-3/TRBV12-4|TRBJ2-5|few
TGTGCCAGCAGGTTGGCGGGGGGCAGGGATTCGTCCCAGTACTTC
CASRLAGGRDSSQYF
>TRBD1|TRBV7-9|TRBJ2-7|-
TGTGCCAGCAGCCTAGACGGGACAGGGAACTACGAGCAGTACTTC
CASSLDGTGNYEQYF
>-|TRBV20-1|TRBJ1-1|-
TGCAGTGCTAGAGAACAAGTCAACACTGAAGCTTTCTTT
CSAREQVNTEAFF
>-|TRBV10-1|TRBJ2-7|few
TGCGCCACCTCAGACAGTTTCTACGAGCAGTACTTC
CATSDSFYEQYF
>TRBD1|TRBV9|TRBJ1-2|-
TGTGCCAGCAGCGCAGGGGGGCTCCCTAACTATGGCTACACCTTC
CASSAGGLPNYGYTF
>TRBD1|TRBV30|TRBJ2-1|-
TGTGCCGGGGACAGGGGGGGGAATGAGCAGTTCTTC
CAGDRGGNEQFF
>-|TRBV12-3/TRBV12-4|TRBJ2-7|-
TGTGCCAGCAGTCCTGATCCCCCCTACGAGCAGTACTTC
CASSPDPPYEQYF
>TRBD1|TRBV15|TRBJ1-2|-
TGTGCCACCAGCAGGCCGGGACAGGGCACCTATGGCTACACCTTC
CATSRPGQGTYGYTF
>TRBD2|TRBV6-4|TRBJ2-1|-
TGTGCCAGCAGTGACTGGACTAGCAATGAGCAGTTCTTC
CASSDWTSNEQFF
>-|TRBV6-6|TRBJ1-5|few
TGTGCCAGCAGTTCCCCTCGGGAGAGCAGCAATCAGCCCCAGCATTTT
CASSSPRESSNQPQHF
>TRBD2|TRBV6-5|TRBJ2-7|few
TGTGCCAGCAAACCTACCGGGACTAGCGGGACCTACGAGCAGTACTTC
CASKPTGTSGTYEQYF
>-|TRBV7-9|TRBJ2-1|few
TGTGCCAGTGGGATGGGTGAGCAGTTCTTC
CASGMGEQFF
>-|TRBV20-1|TRBJ2-1|many
TGCAGTGCTAGAGGGCGGGGCAATGAGCAGTTCTTC
CSARGRGNEQFF
>-|TRBV27|TRBJ2-7|-
TGTGCCAGCAGTACACGACAGACAGCCTACGAGCAGTACTTC
CASSTRQTAYEQYF
>-|TRBV2|TRBJ2-3|-
TGTGCCAGCAGGCCGAGGCAGACAGATACGCAGTATTTT
CASRPRQTDTQYF
>TRBD2|TRBV6-5|TRBJ2-1|-
TGTGCCAGCAAAGCGGGACACAATGAGCAGTTCTTC
CASKAGHNEQFF
>TRBD1|TRBV27|TRBJ2-5|-
TGTGCCAGCACGGGACAGCACAACAATGAGCAGTACTTC
CASTGQHNNEQYF
>-|TRBV20-1|TRBJ2-1|-
TGCAGTGCTAGAGATTCCGGGGTCAGCTCCTACAATGAGCAGTTCTTC
CSARDSGVSSYNEQFF
>TRBD2|TRBV11-2|TRBJ2-3|-
TGTGCCAGCAGCCCGACCAGGACTAGCGGGGGGGGATACACAGATACGCAGTATTTT
CASSPTRTSGGGYTDTQYF
>-|TRBV3-1|TRBJ1-4|-
TGTGCCAGCAGCCTTATAAATAGGGAAAAACTGTTTTTT
CASSLINREKLFF
>-|TRBV12-3/TRBV12-4|TRBJ1-2|many
TGTGCCAGCAGTTTATCGGGGCTGTCCGTCGGCTACACCTTC
CASSLSGLSVGYTF
>TRBD2|TRBV5-1|TRBJ2-1|once
TGCGCCAGCAGCTTGGGTGGGGGACTAGGCACTAGCAATGAGCAGTTCTTC
CASSLGGGLGTSNEQFF
>TRBD2|TRBV20-1|TRBJ2-5|few
TGCAGTGCTAAGGAACTAGCGGGAGGGCCGCGGGAGACCCAGTACTTC
CSAKELAGGPRETQYF
>TRBD1|TRBV29-1|TRBJ1-1|-
TGCAGCGGACAGGGTCAGCGCGCTGAAGCTTTCTTT
CSGQGQRAEAFF
>-|TRBV9|TRBJ1-5|-
TGTGCCAGCAGCCCGGACAATAGCAATCAGCCCCAGCATTTT
CASSPDNSNQPQHF
>TRBD2|TRBV10-3|TRBJ2-5|few
TGTGCCATCAGTGATACCGTAGCGGGGCGCCAAGAGACCCAGTACTTC
CAISDTVAGRQETQYF
>TRBD2|TRBV5-1|TRBJ2-7|-
TGCGCCAGCAGCCGGACTAGCGGGAGTTTTCACGAGCAGTACTTC
CASSRTSGSFHEQYF
>-|TRBV10-3|TRBJ1-5|-
TGTGTCATCAGTCGAGGGGGGGAGTCTCAGCCCCAGCATTTT
CVISRGGESQPQHF